This TCR beta chain appears in the sequencing data of a study of cytomegalovirus exposure and HLA in healthy donors. Study outcomes and limitations: Most observed TCR sequences were rare, whereas some public TCRs were detected in many donors. High specificity and sensitivity for cytomegalovirus status were reported for the classifier.

Germline V gene lookup returns CDR1 MDHEN and CDR2 SYDVKM. The CDR3 sequence is 15 residues long. Between the trimmed V and J ends, which lost 6 bases and 0 bases, there was a span of 12 bases. Repertoires were generated with immunoSEQ multiplex PCR, while TCRdb's copy carries only in-frame clones and drops some. The sample records more than 120,000 clones, approximately 88% being singletons. Points on this clone: Its antigen is unknown.

Sequenced input: PBMCs. This TCR was recovered from a man aged 18 to 29 in good health and CMV-seropositive. The V and J genes are TRBV28 and TRBJ1-5; perhaps TRBD1 as D (6 bases). The CDR3 DNA is TGTGCCAGCAGAGCGCAGGGGTATAGCAATCAGCCCCAGCATTTT. Its protein product is CASRAQGYSNQPQHF.